A selection of T cell receptor beta chains follows, all from one sample in a study of blood T cells in healthy people across ages. TCRdb used MiXCR to reprocess the 5' RACE reads, holding one entry per CDR3 protein. The sample carries over a million distinct CDR3 sequences, around 55% recorded once. Sequencing was done on a sample of blood. These receptors were obtained from a man between 18 and 35 years old in good health. Both conserved end residues are part of each CDR3. Each record gives: D gene, V gene, J gene, clone size, CDR3 DNA, CDR3 protein. The D gene is left open where the match is weak. Some rows mark clone size as missing; the rest say once, few, many or name a class of expanded clone.

D: TRBD1
V: TRBV4-1
J: TRBJ2-3
size: -
DNA: TGCGCCAGCAGCCAAGGACAGGGGGCGAGCACAGATACGCAGTATTTT
CDR3: CASSQGQGASTDTQYF

D: -
V: TRBV12-3/TRBV12-4
J: TRBJ2-1
size: few
DNA: TGCGCCAGCAGTTTAGAGGGGGAGGGCCCTAATGAGCAGTTCTTC
CDR3: CASSLEGEGPNEQFF

D: TRBD1
V: TRBV7-2
J: TRBJ1-2
size: few
DNA: TGTGCCAGCAGCTTAGCCAGGGGGCATGGTGGCTACACCTTC
CDR3: CASSLARGHGGYTF

D: -
V: TRBV2
J: TRBJ2-2
size: -
DNA: TGTGCCAGCAGTGAGGGGAGCCCGAACACCGGGGAGCTGTTTTTT
CDR3: CASSEGSPNTGELFF

D: -
V: TRBV6-6
J: TRBJ1-1
size: -
DNA: TGTGCCAGCACCCTGAGGGGGACTGAAGCTTTCTTT
CDR3: CASTLRGTEAFF

D: -
V: TRBV11-2
J: TRBJ2-7
size: -
DNA: TGTGCCAGCAGCCCGAAAACAACAACCTCCTACGAGCAGTACTTC
CDR3: CASSPKTTTSYEQYF

D: -
V: TRBV15
J: TRBJ1-6
size: -
DNA: TGTGCCACCAGCATCCAGACAGCTAATTCACCCCTCCACTTT
CDR3: CATSIQTANSPLHF

D: -
V: TRBV11-2
J: TRBJ1-2
size: -
DNA: TGTGCCGGCAGCCTTCGGGAGGACGGCTACACCTTC
CDR3: CAGSLREDGYTF

D: -
V: TRBV7-2
J: TRBJ2-1
size: -
DNA: TGTGCCAGCAGCTTAGGGCAGGTCACCTACAATGAGCAGTTCTTC
CDR3: CASSLGQVTYNEQFF

D: -
V: TRBV7-2
J: TRBJ2-6
size: few
DNA: TGTGCCAGCAGCATCCCCGGGGGTTCTGGGGCCAACGTCCTGACTTTC
CDR3: CASSIPGGSGANVLTF

D: -
V: TRBV7-2
J: TRBJ2-7
size: -
DNA: TGTGCCAGCAGCTTATTTAAGGGGACCTACGAGCAGTACTTC
CDR3: CASSLFKGTYEQYF

D: TRBD2
V: TRBV27
J: TRBJ2-1
size: once
DNA: TGTGCCAGCAGGGGACTAGTCTCCTACGATGAGCAGTTCTTC
CDR3: CASRGLVSYDEQFF

D: -
V: TRBV7-9
J: TRBJ2-5
size: -
DNA: TGTGCCAGCAGCTTAGCCGATTCAGAGACCCAGTACTTC
CDR3: CASSLADSETQYF

D: TRBD2
V: TRBV6-2/TRBV6-3
J: TRBJ2-1
size: -
DNA: TGTGCCAGCAGTCCTTCCCCGGGGGGGCTCGATGAGCAGTTCTTC
CDR3: CASSPSPGGLDEQFF

D: -
V: TRBV27
J: TRBJ2-7
size: few
DNA: TGTGCCAGCAGCCCAACAGGGCCTGTCTCCTACGAGCAGTACTTC
CDR3: CASSPTGPVSYEQYF

D: -
V: TRBV6-6
J: TRBJ1-5
size: -
DNA: TGTGCCACCGGGGAGAAGTATAGCAATCAGCCCCAGCATTTT
CDR3: CATGEKYSNQPQHF

D: TRBD2
V: TRBV6-5
J: TRBJ2-5
size: -
DNA: TGTGCCAGCAGTTACTCGGGAGGGCCAGAGGCCCAGTACTTC
CDR3: CASSYSGGPEAQYF

D: -
V: TRBV7-9
J: TRBJ1-2
size: -
DNA: TGTGCCAGCAGCCCCACACCTACCTATGGCTACACCTTC
CDR3: CASSPTPTYGYTF

D: -
V: TRBV6-2/TRBV6-3
J: TRBJ2-1
size: -
DNA: TGTGCCAGCAGCCACCAGGCGTCAGGTTTAAACAATGAGCAGTTCTTC
CDR3: CASSHQASGLNNEQFF

D: -
V: TRBV5-1
J: TRBJ1-1
size: -
DNA: TGTGCCAGCAGCTTAGTAGGGGAGAACACTGAAGCTTTCTTT
CDR3: CASSLVGENTEAFF

D: TRBD1
V: TRBV28
J: TRBJ2-3
size: -
DNA: TGTGCCAGCAGGATCGGGACAGCGAGGGGTACGCAGTATTTT
CDR3: CASRIGTARGTQYF

D: -
V: TRBV10-2
J: TRBJ1-4
size: -
DNA: TGCGCCAGCACCAAACTGTTTTTT
CDR3: CASTKLFF

D: -
V: TRBV6-5
J: TRBJ2-3
size: once
DNA: TGTGCCAGCAGTTACTCGCCGGGCCGCAGCACAGATACGCAGTATTTT
CDR3: CASSYSPGRSTDTQYF

D: -
V: TRBV18
J: TRBJ1-2
size: few
DNA: TGTGCCAGCTCACTGGAAGGGGCTGGGTATGGCTACACCTTC
CDR3: CASSLEGAGYGYTF

D: TRBD2
V: TRBV28
J: TRBJ2-3
size: -
DNA: TGTGCCAGCAGTTTCAGGACTAGCGGGGTGAATACGCAGTATTTT
CDR3: CASSFRTSGVNTQYF

D: TRBD1
V: TRBV7-8
J: TRBJ2-7
size: once
DNA: TGTGCCAGCAGTACTAGAAGGGGACAGGTTCTTGGGGAGCAGTACTTC
CDR3: CASSTRRGQVLGEQYF

D: -
V: TRBV15
J: TRBJ1-2
size: -
DNA: TGTGCCACCATGGCTGGGGGCGTTTCTGGCTACACCTTC
CDR3: CATMAGGVSGYTF

D: TRBD1
V: TRBV20-1
J: TRBJ2-1
size: -
DNA: TGCAGTGCAAGGGGGCGAACCTCCTACAATGAGCAGTTCTTC
CDR3: CSARGRTSYNEQFF

D: -
V: TRBV6-5
J: TRBJ2-1
size: -
DNA: TGTGCCAGCAGTCGGGACATACGCACCTCCTACAATGAGCAGTTCTTC
CDR3: CASSRDIRTSYNEQFF

D: -
V: TRBV28
J: TRBJ1-5
size: -
DNA: TGTGCCAGCAGTTACAGGGTGCAGCCCCAGCATTTT
CDR3: CASSYRVQPQHF

D: TRBD1
V: TRBV7-9
J: TRBJ1-5
size: -
DNA: TGTGCCAGCAGTCCAACAGGGGCAGATAATCAGCCCCAGCATTTT
CDR3: CASSPTGADNQPQHF

D: -
V: TRBV6-2/TRBV6-3
J: TRBJ2-1
size: -
DNA: TGTGCCAGCAGTTTCGGGACGCAATACAATGAGCAGTTCTTC
CDR3: CASSFGTQYNEQFF

D: -
V: TRBV12-3/TRBV12-4
J: TRBJ2-4
size: -
DNA: TGTGCCAGCAGTTTAGGGACTTCGCCAAAAAACATTCAGTACTTC
CDR3: CASSLGTSPKNIQYF

D: -
V: TRBV6-5
J: TRBJ2-7
size: -
DNA: TGTGCCAGCAGTTACTCCGGGGTAATTGGTTCGTACGAGCAGTACTTC
CDR3: CASSYSGVIGSYEQYF

D: -
V: TRBV6-1
J: TRBJ2-5
size: -
DNA: TGTGCCAGCAGTGGCAGGGGTGTGTCAGAGACCCAGTACTTC
CDR3: CASSGRGVSETQYF

D: -
V: TRBV5-1
J: TRBJ1-4
size: -
DNA: TGCGCCAGCAGCTTATTAGCTCCAACTAATGAAAAACTGTTTTTT
CDR3: CASSLLAPTNEKLFF

D: TRBD2
V: TRBV20-1
J: TRBJ2-5
size: -
DNA: TGCAGTGCTGTAGCGGGAGGGGAGGAGACCCAGTACTTC
CDR3: CSAVAGGEETQYF

D: TRBD2
V: TRBV29-1
J: TRBJ2-2
size: many
DNA: TGCAGCGTTGGGACTAGCGGTAACACCGGGGAGCTGTTTTTT
CDR3: CSVGTSGNTGELFF

D: TRBD1
V: TRBV6-5
J: TRBJ2-1
size: once
DNA: TGTGCCAGCGGGGACAGGGGTGCTAATGAGCAGTTCTTC
CDR3: CASGDRGANEQFF

D: TRBD2
V: TRBV6-5
J: TRBJ2-1
size: once
DNA: TGTGCCAGCAGTTCTATGGGACTAGCGGGAGGATACTCCTACAATGAGCAGTTCTTC
CDR3: CASSSMGLAGGYSYNEQFF

D: -
V: TRBV27
J: TRBJ1-2
size: -
DNA: TGTGCCAGCAGTTTAAAGGTGGTTGGCTATGGCTACACCTTC
CDR3: CASSLKVVGYGYTF

D: -
V: TRBV7-2
J: TRBJ2-5
size: few
DNA: TGTGCCAGCAGCCCCTACAGCCTAACAGAGACCCAGTACTTC
CDR3: CASSPYSLTETQYF

D: -
V: TRBV5-6
J: TRBJ2-1
size: few
DNA: TGTGCCAGCAGCCTAGATAGCGGAACCTACAATGAGCAGTTCTTC
CDR3: CASSLDSGTYNEQFF

D: -
V: TRBV11-3
J: TRBJ2-7
size: -
DNA: TGTGCCGGCAGCTTAGATTCCATATTATTACCCTCCTACGAGCAGTACTTC
CDR3: CAGSLDSILLPSYEQYF

D: -
V: TRBV9
J: TRBJ2-1
size: -
DNA: TGTGCCAGCGGGGGGCTAGATGGTGAGCAGTTCTTC
CDR3: CASGGLDGEQFF

D: TRBD2
V: TRBV29-1
J: TRBJ2-7
size: few
DNA: TGCAGCGTGACACTAGCGGGGGCGTCTCTCTACGAGCAGTACTTC
CDR3: CSVTLAGASLYEQYF

D: -
V: TRBV7-9
J: TRBJ1-2
size: few
DNA: TGTGCCAGCAGCTTAATGGAGGGGCGAGGCTACACCTTC
CDR3: CASSLMEGRGYTF

D: -
V: TRBV11-2
J: TRBJ2-3
size: -
DNA: TGTGCCAGCAGCTTAAGGGTCGCACGAGATACGCAGTATTTT
CDR3: CASSLRVARDTQYF

D: -
V: TRBV12-3/TRBV12-4
J: TRBJ1-5
size: -
DNA: TGTGCCAGCGGGTCGGAAAGGGTGGATCAGCCCCAGCATTTT
CDR3: CASGSERVDQPQHF

D: TRBD2
V: TRBV14
J: TRBJ2-3
size: few
DNA: TGTGCCAGCAGCCAAGATCTCCTAGCGGTGGATACGCAGTATTTT
CDR3: CASSQDLLAVDTQYF

D: TRBD2
V: TRBV15
J: TRBJ2-7
size: -
DNA: TGTGCCACCAGCAGAGATGCGGGAGCTTCCTACGAGCAGTACTTC
CDR3: CATSRDAGASYEQYF

D: TRBD1
V: TRBV6-6
J: TRBJ2-3
size: -
DNA: TGTGCCAGCAGTGACGGGACAGGTAACACAGATACGCAGTATTTT
CDR3: CASSDGTGNTDTQYF

D: TRBD1
V: TRBV20-1
J: TRBJ1-5
size: -
DNA: TGCAGTGCTAGATCGACAGGGGCTCAGCCCCAGCATTTT
CDR3: CSARSTGAQPQHF

D: TRBD1
V: TRBV27
J: TRBJ2-5
size: once
DNA: TGTGCCAGCAGTTTTCGACAGGGCTACCAAGAGACCCAGTACTTC
CDR3: CASSFRQGYQETQYF

D: -
V: TRBV6-5
J: TRBJ2-7
size: once
DNA: TGTGCCAGCAGTTCTTGGACTGCGGACAATGAGCAGTACTTC
CDR3: CASSSWTADNEQYF

D: -
V: TRBV4-2
J: TRBJ1-2
size: few
DNA: TGTGCCAGCAGCCAAACAGACAGTCCCTATGGCTACACCTTC
CDR3: CASSQTDSPYGYTF